These 27 T cell receptor beta chains were all obtained from the same sample, sequenced in a study of blood T cell repertoires in COVID-19. Measured with immunoSEQ multiplex PCR; TCRdb has only the in-frame clones, and not every one. The top ten clones hold approximately 0.93% of a sample with roughly 380,000 clones, about nine tenths of them seen once. The sequenced material came from PBMCs or T cells enriched from blood (not recorded which). The origin of the receptors is a woman aged 25 to 45 who had been exposed to COVID-19.

CDR3 in amino acids: CASSLSRPTSGETQYF. CDR3 in DNA: TGTGCCAGCAGCTTATCCCGTCCAACTAGCGGGGAGACCCAGTACTTC. The rearrangement uses TRBV11-1 and TRBJ2-5; 9 bases are a match to TRBD2. Per the germline V gene, CDR1 is SGHAT and CDR2 is FQDESV (reference sequence). The CDR3 is 16 amino acids. J was trimmed by 5 bases and V by 2 bases; bases with no gene match: 9.

CDR3 protein: CATNRPGGDYGYTF. CDR3 bases: TGTGCCACCAACCGGCCAGGCGGGGACTATGGCTACACCTTC. V is TRBV7-9 and J is TRBJ1-2; D is unresolved. The CDR3 totals 14 residues. V was cut by 10 bases and J by 3 bases, with 18 bases left in between. Germline CDR1 and CDR2: SEHNR and FQNEAQ (reference sequence).

The V gene is TRBV5-1, the J gene TRBJ2-3; 16 bases agree with TRBD2. Germline V lookup: CDR1 SGHRS, CDR2 YFSETQ. With 0 bases clipped from V and 8 bases from J, the junction kept 9 bases outside the gene matches. The CDR3 is 18 amino acids. In DNA form, the CDR3 reads TGCGCCAGCAGCTTGGGGTTGGGACTAGCGGGAGGGCCACGTACGCAGTATTTT. Residues: CASSLGLGLAGGPRTQYF.

J is TRBJ1-5 and V is TRBV28; 10 nucleotides align to TRBD1. V was pared by 8 bases and J by 4 bases, with 11 bases of the junction left unmatched. The length of the CDR3 is 16 residues. Germline CDR1 is MDHEN and CDR2 is SYDVKM. This CDR3 reads CASPNPGDRGNQPQHF. The DNA of the CDR3 is TGTGCCAGCCCCAACCCGGGGGACAGGGGTAATCAGCCCCAGCATTTT.

The sample holds a few counts of this clone. This chain connects TRBV12-3 or TRBV12-4 to TRBJ1-4; D might be TRBD1 (5 bases). The CDR3 extends over 13 amino acids. The ends were cut back, 6 bases at V and 2 bases at J, with 7 bases in the middle. In DNA form, the CDR3 reads TGTGCCAGCAGGCGACAGACTAATGAAAAACTGTTTTTT. This translates into CASRRQTNEKLFF.

V usage is TRBV5-1 and J usage is TRBJ2-5, with TRBD2 matching 7 bases. The J segment lost 4 bases and the V segment lost 0 bases, leaving 6 bases of the junction unmatched. The CDR3 covers 15 residues. Looked up from germline, CDR1 is SGHRS and CDR2 is YFSETQ. CDR3 nucleotide sequence: TGCGCCAGCAGCTTGGTTGCGGGAGTCGTAGAGACCCAGTACTTC. This encodes CASSLVAGVVETQYF.

The gene calls are TRBV3-1 (or the pseudogene TRBV3-2) and TRBJ2-5, with 7 nucleotides matching TRBD2. Germline V gene sequence: CDR1 LGHDT, CDR2 YNNKEL (reference sequence). Losses at the gene ends were 10 bases for V and 3 bases for J; bases not matched to a gene: 11. The CDR3 is 14 residues long. CDR3 DNA: TGTGCCACCAATCTGAGGGGACTAAAAGAGACCCAGTACTTC. It yields the protein CATNLRGLKETQYF.

The gene calls are TRBV5-1 and TRBJ1-1; 7 bases fit TRBD1. There are 14 residues in the CDR3. Germline V CDR1 and CDR2: SGHRS, YFSETQ. V was pared by 4 bases and J by 1 base, with 4 bases of the junction left unmatched. DNA of the CDR3: TGCGCCAGCAGCCGGACAGGTCCGAACACTGAAGCTTTCTTT. This codes for CASSRTGPNTEAFF. Full variable domain (rest looked up from reference TRBV5-1 and TRBJ1-1): KAGVTQTPRYLIKTRGQQVTLSCSPISGHRSVSWYQQTPGQGLQFLFEYFSETQRNKGNFPGRFSGRQFSNSRSEMNVSTLELGDSALYLCASSRTGPNTEAFFGQGTRLTVV.

V gene TRBV28 combines with J gene TRBJ1-6, with D possibly TRBD1 on 6 matching bases. Germline-derived CDR1 and CDR2 are MDHEN and SYDVKM. CDR3 length: 16 amino acids. Trimming removed 6 bases at V and 4 bases at J, with 16 bases between. CDR3 protein: CASSYRVLGYNSPLHF. The CDR3 DNA is TGTGCCAGCAGCTACAGGGTTCTGGGTTATAATTCACCCCTCCACTTT.

The chain uses TRBV5-1 and TRBJ2-2; 11 nucleotides match TRBD2. Germline CDR1 is SGHRS and CDR2 is YFSETQ. J gave up 6 bases and V 0 bases, and 4 bases lay outside the gene matches. The CDR3 loop spans 16 amino acids. The CDR3 region has the DNA TGCGCCAGCAGCTTGGGTCTAGCGGGAGGACCCGGGGAGCTGTTTTTT. Translation gives CASSLGLAGGPGELFF.

The chain uses TRBV5-4 and TRBJ2-3; the D is unclear. The CDR3 totals 15 residues. V lost 4 bases, J lost 4 bases, and 16 bases lay in between. Germline CDR1 reads SGHNT; CDR2 reads YYREEE (reference sequence). The CDR3, as DNA: TGTGCCAGCAGCCCGGATCAGGTACTGGCAGATACGCAGTATTTT. Its protein is CASSPDQVLADTQYF.

This clone occurred a few times. The chain employs TRBV19 and TRBJ1-2; 11 nucleotides agree with TRBD1. Looked up from germline, CDR1 is LNHDA and CDR2 is SQIVND (reference sequence). The CDR3 loop spans 14 amino acids. J lost 4 bases, V lost 6 bases, and 4 bases had no gene match. The CDR3 DNA reads TGTGCCAGTAGGGACAGGGGGCCAGGCTATGGCTACACCTTC. Translated: CASRDRGPGYGYTF.

The chain is built from TRBV19 and TRBJ2-7; 8 bases fit TRBD1. Losses at the gene ends were 5 bases for V and 7 bases for J; bases not matched to a gene: 10. The V gene's germline CDR1 is LNHDA and CDR2 SQIVND (reference sequence). The CDR3 totals 14 residues. CDR3 nucleotides: TGTGCCAGTAGTCCGCGGACAGGGTCGGGGGAGCAGTACTTC. Protein: CASSPRTGSGEQYF.

This clone appeared once. The J gene is TRBJ1-2, the V gene TRBV6-5; TRBD1 matches 8 bases. CDR3 size: 15 residues. From germline, CDR1 is MNHEY and CDR2 SVGAGI. Trimming removed 6 bases from V and 5 bases from J; junction bases left unmatched: 11. The CDR3 region is CASSVQSGQGYGYTF. The DNA of the CDR3 is TGTGCCAGCAGCGTGCAATCCGGACAGGGTTATGGCTACACCTTC.

V usage is TRBV11-3 and J usage is TRBJ2-7; 10 nucleotides align to TRBD1. Trimming removed 5 bases from V and 4 bases from J; junction bases left unmatched: 14. The CDR3 runs 17 residues. In germline, CDR1 is SGHNT, CDR2 YENEEA. The CDR3 region is CASSGAKGGTGAYEQYF. CDR3 DNA sequence: TGTGCCAGCAGCGGGGCGAAAGGGGGGACAGGGGCGTACGAGCAGTACTTC.

The chain is built from TRBV29-1 and TRBJ2-7; tentative D call: TRBD2 (5 bases). V lost 4 bases, J lost 5 bases, and 12 bases lay in between. The germline gives CDR1 SQVTM, CDR2 ANQGSEA. CDR3 size: 12 residues. The CDR3 loop is CSVVPSGHEQYF. In DNA form, the CDR3 reads TGCAGCGTTGTACCGAGCGGACACGAGCAGTACTTC.

The V and J genes are TRBV10-2 and TRBJ2-7; weak D call: TRBD2 (6 bases). The V end was cut by 3 bases, the J end by 3 bases, with 9 bases between. The CDR3 contains 13 residues. CDR1 and CDR2 from the germline V gene are WSHSY and SAAADI. This chain's CDR3 is CASSDEGLYEQYF. In DNA form, the CDR3 reads TGCGCCAGCAGTGACGAGGGACTCTACGAGCAGTACTTC.

This chain connects TRBV7-2 to TRBJ2-7, with D hard to call. The CDR3 spans 12 residues. Germline lookup yields CDR1 SGHTA and CDR2 FQGNSA. V lost 5 bases and J lost 8, with 13 bases in between. This chain's CDR3 is CASSPGRWKQYF. The CDR3, as DNA: TGTGCCAGCAGCCCAGGAAGGTGGAAGCAGTACTTC.

As concerns this clone: One junction end does not reproduce the germline sequence, and a read error may be involved. The chain joins TRBV6-5 to TRBJ2-1; D remains ambiguous. CDR3 size: 15 residues. The germline gives CDR1 MNHEY, CDR2 SVGAGI. Here the CDR3 reads CASSDSPSSYNEQFF. The CDR3 nucleotides read TGTGCCAGCAGTGACTCACCTAGCTCCTACAATGAGCAGTTCTTC.

This chain uses TRBV18 with TRBJ2-7; D remains ambiguous. V lost 0 bases and J lost 12, with 12 bases in between. Germline CDR1 is KGHSH and CDR2 is LQKENI. There are 12 residues in the CDR3. CDR3 loop: CASSPPHGEWYF. CDR3 in DNA: TGTGCCAGCTCACCACCCCACGGAGAGTGGTACTTC.

This clone was detected once. J is TRBJ2-5 and V is TRBV7-6; TRBD2 aligns across 7 bases. Germline assignment: CDR1 SGHVS and CDR2 FNYEAQ. V gave up 2 bases and J gave up 2 bases; unmatched junction bases: 5. This CDR3 comprises 15 residues. The CDR3 region has the DNA TGTGCCAGCAGCTTAACGGCTAGCGGACAAGAGACCCAGTACTTC. This codes for CASSLTASGQETQYF.

On this clone itself: Distinct nucleotide sequences in the sample also encode this CDR3. The J gene is TRBJ2-1, the V gene TRBV5-1, with D possibly being TRBD2 (6 bases). This CDR3 is 15 amino acids long. The V end was cut by 0 bases, the J end by 2 bases, with 9 bases between. Germline lookup yields CDR1 SGHRS and CDR2 YFSETQ. The CDR3 sequence: CASSLGDFTYNEQFF. The CDR3 nucleotides read TGCGCCAGCAGCTTGGGGGACTTTACCTACAATGAGCAGTTCTTC.

The chain uses TRBV27 and TRBJ1-2; 7 bases fit TRBD1. The V gene end was trimmed by 3 bases and the J gene end by 8 bases; junction bases not matched to a gene: 9. Germline V CDR1 and CDR2: MNHEY, SMNVEV (reference sequence). CDR3 length: 14 residues. CDR3 protein: CASSFATGERGYTF. The CDR3 coding sequence is TGTGCCAGCAGTTTCGCCACAGGGGAGCGAGGCTACACCTTC.

The rearrangement joins TRBV11-1 to TRBJ2-7, with D tentatively TRBD1 (6 bases). In germline, CDR1 is SGHAT, CDR2 FQDESV (reference sequence). V gave up 1 base and J gave up 5 bases, with 6 bases separating them. The CDR3 is 12 amino acids. CDR3 amino acids: CASSLGTDEQYF. CDR3 nucleotide sequence: TGTGCCAGCAGCTTAGGGACAGACGAGCAGTACTTC.

This chain links TRBV5-1 with TRBJ2-1; 9 bases map to TRBD2. The CDR3 runs 15 residues. Per germline, CDR1 SGHRS and CDR2 YFSETQ. V lost 4 bases to trimming and J lost 9 bases; unmatched junction nucleotides: 11. CDR3 in amino acids: CASSALEGAGGEQFF. CDR3 bases: TGCGCCAGCAGCGCCCTTGAGGGAGCGGGAGGTGAGCAGTTCTTC.

The gene calls are TRBV12-3 or TRBV12-4 and TRBJ2-7; a possible D gene is TRBD1 (6 bases). The CDR3 runs 13 residues. Trimming shortened V by 2 bases and J by 5 bases, and 10 bases separated the two germline ends. The CDR3 sequence is CASSLRRGHEQYF. DNA for the CDR3: TGTGCCAGCAGTTTACGCAGGGGACACGAGCAGTACTTC.

J is TRBJ2-5 and V is TRBV18, with 8 bases matching TRBD1. The CDR3 is 14 residues long. V lost 3 bases to trimming and J lost 4 bases; unmatched junction nucleotides: 4. Per the germline V gene, CDR1 is KGHSH and CDR2 is LQKENI. CDR3 amino acids: CASSPQGARETQYF. For the CDR3, the DNA is TGTGCCAGCTCACCGCAGGGGGCGCGAGAGACCCAGTACTTC. The full variable domain, rest sourced from reference TRBV18 and TRBJ2-5, is NAGVMQNPRHLVRRRGQEARLRCSPMKGHSHVYWYRQLPEEGLKFMVYLQKENIIDESGMPKERFSAEFPKEGPSILRIQQVVRGDSAAYFCASSPQGARETQYFGPGTRLLVL.